This T cell receptor (beta chain) was profiled in a study of cytomegalovirus exposure and HLA in healthy donors. Samples came from healthy bone marrow donors. CDR3 size: 16 residues. V lost 4 bases and J lost 5; bases outside the gene matches: 13. Germline CDR1 is SGHRS and CDR2 is YFSETQ. The study ran its PCR with 60 Vbeta and 13 Jbeta primers. Sequencing was performed with immunoSEQ multiplex PCR; in TCRdb, only in-frame clones are kept and a portion is missing. The sample yields tens of thousands of clones, about four fifths seen once. A remark on this clone: The antigen remains unidentified.

General study results and limits: Rare sequences made up most TCRs, while some public TCRs were found in many donors.

Sequenced: PBMCs. The sequence was collected from a man aged 50-60 years in good health and CMV-seronegative. This chain links TRBV5-1 with TRBJ2-7; 9 positions match TRBD1. CDR3 sequence reads: CASSAMGQGLFNEQYF. The CDR3 DNA reads TGCGCCAGCAGCGCAATGGGACAGGGTCTCTTCAACGAGCAGTACTTC.